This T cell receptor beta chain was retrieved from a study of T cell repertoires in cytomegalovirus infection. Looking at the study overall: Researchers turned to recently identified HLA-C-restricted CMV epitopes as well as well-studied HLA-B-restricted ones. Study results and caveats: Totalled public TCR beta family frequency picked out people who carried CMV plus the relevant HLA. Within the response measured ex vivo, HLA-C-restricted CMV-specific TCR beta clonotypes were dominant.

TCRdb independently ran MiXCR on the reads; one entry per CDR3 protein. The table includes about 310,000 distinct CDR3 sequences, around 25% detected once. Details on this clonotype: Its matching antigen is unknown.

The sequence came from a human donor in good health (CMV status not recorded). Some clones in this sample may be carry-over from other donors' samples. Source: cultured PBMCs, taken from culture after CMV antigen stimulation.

The CDR3 bases are TGCGCCAGCAGCCTAACGGTACCGGGACAGGGGAATAATTCACCCCTCCACTTT. Amino acid sequence: CASSLTVPGQGNNSPLHF. J is TRBJ1-6 and V is TRBV4-3, with 10 bases fitting TRBD1. CDR1 is LGHNA, CDR2 YSLEER, per germline. CDR3 length equals 18 residues. The trim removed 4 bases at V and 5 bases at J, leaving 11 bases unmatched.